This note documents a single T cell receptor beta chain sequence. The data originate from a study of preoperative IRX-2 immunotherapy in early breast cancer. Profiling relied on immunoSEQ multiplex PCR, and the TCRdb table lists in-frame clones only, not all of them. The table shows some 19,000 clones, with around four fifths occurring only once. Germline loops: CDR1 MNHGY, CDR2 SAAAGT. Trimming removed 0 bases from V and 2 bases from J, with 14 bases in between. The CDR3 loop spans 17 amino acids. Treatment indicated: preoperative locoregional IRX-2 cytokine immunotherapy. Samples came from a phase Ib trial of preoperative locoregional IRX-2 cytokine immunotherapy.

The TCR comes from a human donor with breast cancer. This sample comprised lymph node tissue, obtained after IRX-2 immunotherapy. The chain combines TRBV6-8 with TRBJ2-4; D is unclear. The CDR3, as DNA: TGTGCCAGCAGTTACTCAATTACAGCCGATACCAAAAACATTCAGTACTTC. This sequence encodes CASSYSITADTKNIQYF.